The following is a T cell receptor beta chain sequence with its context. V was clipped by 0 bases and J by 9 bases, with 18 bases between them. This CDR3 is 15 amino acids long. Per germline, CDR1 MRHNA and CDR2 SNTAGT. This sample is drawn from a study of T cells after somatic rescue of genetic block. Sequencing was performed with immunoSEQ multiplex PCR; in TCRdb, only in-frame clones are kept and a portion is missing. Of around 9,700 clones in the sample, about 74% were seen once. This sequence originates from a boy younger than 18. The sequencing input was peripheral blood mononuclear cells (PBMCs). The chain recombines TRBV6-4 with TRBJ2-7, with D possibly TRBD2 on 6 matching bases. The DNA for the CDR3 is TGTGCCAGCAGTGACTCCGGGACTGAAACTATCTGGCAGTACTTC. This codes for CASSDSGTETIWQYF.